Below are 16 T cell receptor beta chains sequenced from a single sample in a study of brain T cells in children with intractable seizures. Clones were sequenced by immunoSEQ multiplex PCR, and TCRdb holds only the in-frame ones, with some missing. Among 70,000 to 90,000 clones listed, just over 90% were seen once. The sample here was peripheral blood, taken at surgery. The source is a boy younger than two with tuberous sclerosis and intractable seizures.

The chain links TRBV7-6 to TRBJ2-2; no definite D call. The length of the CDR3 is 18 residues. Germline V gene lookup returns CDR1 SGHVS and CDR2 FNYEAQ. Trimming stripped 5 bases from V and 0 bases from J, with 19 bases between. The CDR3 DNA is TGTGCCAGCAGCGCTCCTGGTCTGGATTTACCGAACACCGGGGAGCTGTTTTTT. It codes for CASSAPGLDLPNTGELFF.

DNA of the CDR3: TGTGCCAGTAGTATAGTAGCGGGAGGGCCCACAGATACGCAGTATTTT. Protein sequence: CASSIVAGGPTDTQYF. V and J are TRBV19 and TRBJ2-3, with TRBD2 identical over 11 bases. V lost 1 base to trimming and J lost 2 bases; unmatched junction nucleotides: 2. The CDR3 is 16 amino acids. Looked up from germline, CDR1 is LNHDA and CDR2 is SQIVND (reference sequence).

The chain recombines TRBV2 with TRBJ1-2; tentative D call: TRBD1 (5 bases). Trimming pared 10 bases from V and 7 bases from J, leaving 16 bases between. The length of the CDR3 is 12 residues. Germline V gene data show CDR1 as SNHLY and CDR2 as FYNNEI. The CDR3 DNA reads TGTGCCACTGACCGGCGGGGGGGTGGCTACACCTTC. Its protein is CATDRRGGGYTF.

V usage is TRBV5-1 and J usage is TRBJ2-2; 10 positions match TRBD2. The trim removed 4 bases at V and 0 bases at J, leaving 9 bases unmatched. This CDR3 has 18 amino acids. Germline CDR1 and CDR2: SGHRS and YFSETQ. CDR3 amino acids: CASSATLLAGANTGELFF. In nucleotides, the CDR3 is TGCGCCAGCAGCGCTACCCTTCTAGCGGGGGCGAACACCGGGGAGCTGTTTTTT.

This clone has a count of ten or more. The chain has TRBV5-1 and TRBJ2-7, with D unclear. The CDR3 has 13 residues. Germline V gives CDR1 SGHRS, CDR2 YFSETQ. V was pared by 0 bases and J by 4 bases, with 8 bases between. The CDR3 is CASSLVERYEQYF. The CDR3, as DNA: TGCGCCAGCAGCTTGGTAGAGAGATACGAGCAGTACTTC.

The chain recombines TRBV4-1 with TRBJ2-7; D is possibly TRBD1 or TRBD2 (5 bases each). Per the germline V gene, CDR1 is MGHRA and CDR2 is YSYEKL. V was shortened by 0 bases and J by 6 bases, with 12 bases between the two germline ends. The CDR3 has 14 residues. CDR3 nucleotide sequence: TGCGCCAGCAGCCAAGAGCCCCTGGGGACCGAGCAGTACTTC. Residues: CASSQEPLGTEQYF.

The rearrangement links TRBV30 to TRBJ2-3; D is perhaps TRBD2 (6 bases). The germline V gene encodes CDR1 GTSNPN and CDR2 SVGIG (reference sequence). Trimming pared 0 bases from V and 0 bases from J, leaving 10 bases between. The CDR3 length is 15 residues. CDR3 residues: CAWSVGGASTDTQYF. CDR3 in DNA: TGTGCCTGGAGTGTAGGCGGGGCAAGCACAGATACGCAGTATTTT.

This chain links TRBV27 with TRBJ2-7; D may be TRBD2 (6 bases). In germline, CDR1 is MNHEY, CDR2 SMNVEV (reference sequence). This CDR3 has 13 residues. V was clipped by 4 bases and J by 1 base, with 8 bases between them. This CDR3 reads CASSSSASYEQYF. DNA of the CDR3: TGTGCCAGCAGTTCTAGCGCGTCCTACGAGCAGTACTTC.

The chain joins TRBV24-1 to TRBJ2-7, with TRBD2 matching over 7 bases. This CDR3 comprises 14 residues. Germline V gives CDR1 KGHDR, CDR2 SFDVKD. With V trimmed by 8 bases and J by 1 base, 7 bases remained unmatched. CDR3 sequence: CATIPGRFSYEQYF. Here the CDR3 DNA reads TGTGCCACCATTCCCGGGAGGTTTTCCTACGAGCAGTACTTC.

The chain employs TRBV7-8 and TRBJ2-7; D ambiguous. The CDR3 has 15 amino acids. V was clipped by 0 bases and J by 1 base, with 10 bases between them. CDR1 SGHVS and CDR2 FQNEAQ come from the germline V gene. This chain's CDR3 is CASSLASKGSYEQYF. The CDR3 DNA follows: TGTGCCAGCAGCTTAGCTAGCAAAGGGTCCTACGAGCAGTACTTC.

The V call is TRBV27, the J call TRBJ2-7, with D hard to call. The CDR3 runs to 14 residues. Between the trimmed V and J ends, which lost 3 bases and 0 bases, there was a span of 9 bases. The germline V gene encodes CDR1 MNHEY and CDR2 SMNVEV (reference sequence). The CDR3 bases are TGTGCCAGCAGTTTGAGGTCTAGCTCCTACGAGCAGTACTTC. The encoded protein is CASSLRSSSYEQYF.

This chain connects TRBV10-3 to TRBJ1-1, with D perhaps TRBD1 (5 bases). CDR1 and CDR2 (germline): ENHRY, SYGVKD. CDR3 length equals 14 residues. With 8 bases removed from V and 1 base from J, the gap between germline ends came to 14 bases. CDR3 sequence (DNA): TGTGCCATCCGGGGGGTCGGGAGGAACACTGAAGCTTTCTTT. This gives the protein CAIRGVGRNTEAFF.

This chain joins TRBV5-1 and TRBJ1-1, with D perhaps TRBD1 (5 bases). The CDR3 contains 14 residues. Between the trimmed V and J ends, which lost 0 bases and 4 bases, there was a span of 10 bases. Germline values: CDR1 SGHRS, CDR2 YFSETQ. The CDR3 nucleotides read TGCGCCAGCAGCTTGGTTGGGACGGGCACTGAAGCTTTCTTT. Protein product: CASSLVGTGTEAFF.

CDR3 in DNA: TGCGCCAGCAGGGGACTAGCTACCTACGAGCAGTACTTC. Protein: CASRGLATYEQYF. This chain connects TRBV5-1 to TRBJ2-7; 9 bases agree with TRBD2. Per germline, CDR1 SGHRS and CDR2 YFSETQ. V was clipped by 5 bases and J by 2 bases; unmatched bases: 2. The length of the CDR3 is 13 residues. Full variable domain (rest looked up from reference TRBV5-1 and TRBJ2-7): KAGVTQTPRYLIKTRGQQVTLSCSPISGHRSVSWYQQTPGQGLQFLFEYFSETQRNKGNFPGRFSGRQFSNSRSEMNVSTLELGDSALYLCASRGLATYEQYFGPGTRLTVT.

The J gene is TRBJ1-1, the V gene TRBV28, with D maybe TRBD1 (6 bases). This CDR3 has 15 residues. The V end lost 6 bases, the J end lost 0 bases, and 14 bases lay between the germline ends. Germline lookup yields CDR1 MDHEN and CDR2 SYDVKM. CDR3 loop: CASSPEQGMNTEAFF. In DNA form, the CDR3 reads TGTGCCAGCAGCCCCGAACAGGGTATGAACACTGAAGCTTTCTTT.

The chain employs TRBV19 and TRBJ1-2; 9 bases fit TRBD1. Unmatched junction bases numbered 16, after V lost 10 bases and J lost 7 bases. The germline V gene encodes CDR1 LNHDA and CDR2 SQIVND (reference sequence). The CDR3 extends over 15 amino acids. The CDR3 region has the DNA TGTGCCACCCGGGACAGGGAGTCTCGGCTAAGTGGCTACACCTTC. Translating it yields CATRDRESRLSGYTF.